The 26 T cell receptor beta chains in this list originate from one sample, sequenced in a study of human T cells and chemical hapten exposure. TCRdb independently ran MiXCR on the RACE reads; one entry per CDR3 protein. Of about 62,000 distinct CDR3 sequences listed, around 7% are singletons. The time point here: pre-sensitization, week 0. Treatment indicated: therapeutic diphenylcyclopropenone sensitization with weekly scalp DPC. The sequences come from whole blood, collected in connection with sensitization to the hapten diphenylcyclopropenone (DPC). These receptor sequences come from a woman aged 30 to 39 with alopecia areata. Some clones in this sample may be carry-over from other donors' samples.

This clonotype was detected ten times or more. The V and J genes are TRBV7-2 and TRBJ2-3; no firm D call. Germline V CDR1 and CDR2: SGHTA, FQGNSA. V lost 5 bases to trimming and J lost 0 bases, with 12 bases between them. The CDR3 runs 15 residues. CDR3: CASSPALASTDTQYF. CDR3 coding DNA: TGTGCCAGCAGCCCCGCGTTAGCTAGCACAGATACGCAGTATTTT.

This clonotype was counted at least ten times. Written as DNA, the CDR3 is TGCGCCAGCGCGTCTGACAGGGGGACCTGGACCGGGGAGCTGTTTTTT. Translating it yields CASASDRGTWTGELFF. This chain uses TRBV5-1 with TRBJ2-2; 9 nucleotides align to TRBD1. The J segment lost 5 bases and the V segment lost 7 bases, leaving 12 bases of the junction unmatched. The V gene's germline CDR1 is SGHRS and CDR2 YFSETQ. This CDR3 is 16 amino acids long.

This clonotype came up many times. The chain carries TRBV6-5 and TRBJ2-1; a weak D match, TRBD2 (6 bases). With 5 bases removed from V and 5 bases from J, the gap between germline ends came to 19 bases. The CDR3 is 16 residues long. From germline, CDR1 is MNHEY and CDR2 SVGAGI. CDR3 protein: CASSGHRDWGDNEQFF. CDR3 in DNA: TGTGCCAGCAGTGGCCACCGGGACTGGGGAGACAATGAGCAGTTCTTC.

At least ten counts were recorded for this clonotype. CDR3 loop: CASSLGQASPGRDTQYF. The CDR3 DNA reads TGTGCCAGCAGCTTAGGCCAAGCCTCTCCCGGAAGAGATACGCAGTATTTT. V is TRBV11-2 and J is TRBJ2-3; no definite D call. Trimming removed 1 base at V and 5 bases at J, with 19 bases between. In germline, CDR1 is SGHAT, CDR2 FQNNGV. The CDR3 runs to 17 residues.

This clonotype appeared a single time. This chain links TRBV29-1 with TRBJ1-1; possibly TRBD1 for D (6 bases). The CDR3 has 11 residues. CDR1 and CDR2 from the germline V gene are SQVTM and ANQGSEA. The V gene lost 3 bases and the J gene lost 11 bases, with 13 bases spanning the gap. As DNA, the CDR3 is TGCAGCGTTGATTGGGGGCTTGAGGCTTTCTTT. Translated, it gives CSVDWGLEAFF.

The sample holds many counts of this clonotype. In DNA form, the CDR3 reads TGTGCCAGCAGCAAAGGTCGGGATAGGAGCACAGATACGCAGTATTTT. This sequence encodes CASSKGRDRSTDTQYF. The chain uses TRBV21-1 and TRBJ2-3; the DNA was not used to check the table's D call, TRBD1. TRBV21-1 corresponds to a pseudogene. CDR3 length: 16 amino acids.

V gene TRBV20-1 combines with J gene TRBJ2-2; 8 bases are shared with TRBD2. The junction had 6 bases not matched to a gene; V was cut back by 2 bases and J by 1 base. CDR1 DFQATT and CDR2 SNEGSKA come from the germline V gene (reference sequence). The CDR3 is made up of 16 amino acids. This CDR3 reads CSARPGGTRNTGELFF. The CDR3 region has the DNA TGCAGTGCTAGACCTGGGGGGACTAGGAACACCGGGGAGCTGTTTTTT.

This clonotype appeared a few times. CDR3 sequence: CASSLDRGNTEAFF. For the CDR3, the DNA is TGTGCCAGCAGCTTGGACAGGGGGAACACTGAAGCTTTCTTT. This rearrangement joins TRBV7-9 to TRBJ1-1; 9 positions agree with TRBD1. The V segment lost 3 bases and the J segment 1 base; nucleotides outside the gene matches: 0. CDR1 is SEHNR, CDR2 FQNEAQ, per germline (reference sequence). The CDR3 is 14 amino acids.

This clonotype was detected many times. The CDR3 spells CASSLASNQPQHF. The DNA for the CDR3 is TGTGCCAGCAGCTTAGCCAGCAATCAGCCCCAGCATTTT. This sequence joins TRBV7-8 and TRBJ1-5, with no clear D. The CDR3 has 13 residues. V lost 0 bases and J 1 base, leaving 1 base between the germline ends. CDR1 and CDR2 from the germline V gene are SGHVS and FQNEAQ.

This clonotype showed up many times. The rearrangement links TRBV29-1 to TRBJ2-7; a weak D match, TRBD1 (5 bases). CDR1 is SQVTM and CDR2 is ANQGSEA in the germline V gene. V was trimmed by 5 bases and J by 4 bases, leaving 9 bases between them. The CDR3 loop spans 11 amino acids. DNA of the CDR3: TGCAGCGTTCTTAGGGGATACGAGCAGTACTTC. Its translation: CSVLRGYEQYF.

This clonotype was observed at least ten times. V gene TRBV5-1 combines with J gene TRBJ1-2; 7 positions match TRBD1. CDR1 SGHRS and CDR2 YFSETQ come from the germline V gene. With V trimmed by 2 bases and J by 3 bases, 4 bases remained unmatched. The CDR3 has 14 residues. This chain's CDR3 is CASSLRGQHYGYTF. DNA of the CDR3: TGCGCCAGCAGCTTAAGGGGACAGCACTATGGCTACACCTTC.

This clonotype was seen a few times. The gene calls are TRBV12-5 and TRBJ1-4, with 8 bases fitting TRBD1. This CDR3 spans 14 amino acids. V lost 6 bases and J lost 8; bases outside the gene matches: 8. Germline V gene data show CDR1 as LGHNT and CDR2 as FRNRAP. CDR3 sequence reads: CASGLDRGVEKLFF. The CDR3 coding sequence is TGTGCTAGTGGATTAGACAGGGGAGTAGAAAAACTGTTTTTT. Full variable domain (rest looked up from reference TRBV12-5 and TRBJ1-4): DARVTQTPRHKVTEMGQEVTMRCQPILGHNTVFWYRQTMMQGLELLAYFRNRAPLDDSGMPKDRFSAEMPDATLATLKIQPSEPRDSAVYFCASGLDRGVEKLFFGSGTQLSVL.

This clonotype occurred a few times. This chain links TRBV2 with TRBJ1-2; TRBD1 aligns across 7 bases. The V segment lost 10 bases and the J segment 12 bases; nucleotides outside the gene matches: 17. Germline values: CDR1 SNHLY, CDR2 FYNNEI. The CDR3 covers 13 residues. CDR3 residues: CAIVPGQSLGDTF. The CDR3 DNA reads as TGTGCCATCGTACCGGGACAGTCCCTAGGCGACACCTTC.

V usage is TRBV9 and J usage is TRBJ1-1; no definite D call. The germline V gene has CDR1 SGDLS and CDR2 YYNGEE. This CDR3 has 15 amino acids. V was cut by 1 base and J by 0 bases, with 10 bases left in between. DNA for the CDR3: TGTGCCAGCAGCGTAAGTTGGGCGTTGAACACTGAAGCTTTCTTT. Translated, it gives CASSVSWALNTEAFF.

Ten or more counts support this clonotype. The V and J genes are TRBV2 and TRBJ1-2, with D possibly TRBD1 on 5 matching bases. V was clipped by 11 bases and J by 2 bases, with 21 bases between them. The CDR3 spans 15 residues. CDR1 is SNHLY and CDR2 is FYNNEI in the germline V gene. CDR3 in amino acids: CAGKPGGTQNYGYTF. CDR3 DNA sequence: TGTGCCGGAAAGCCGGGGGGGACTCAAAACTATGGCTACACCTTC.

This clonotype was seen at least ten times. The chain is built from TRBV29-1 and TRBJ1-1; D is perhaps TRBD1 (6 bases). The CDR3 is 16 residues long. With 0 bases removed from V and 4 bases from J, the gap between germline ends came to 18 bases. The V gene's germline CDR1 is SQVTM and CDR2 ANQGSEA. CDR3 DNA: TGCAGCGTTGAAGATCGGCAGGGGCCGGTGGGCACTGAAGCTTTCTTT. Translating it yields CSVEDRQGPVGTEAFF. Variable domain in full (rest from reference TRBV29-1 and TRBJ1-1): SAVISQKPSRDICQRGTSLTIQCQVDSQVTMMFWYRQQPGQSLTLIATANQGSEATYESGFVIDKFPISRPNLTFSTLTVSNMSPEDSSIYLCSVEDRQGPVGTEAFFGQGTRLTVV.

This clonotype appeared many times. CDR3 in amino acids: CASSWGPSLQETQYF. The CDR3 DNA reads as TGCGCCAGCAGCTGGGGACCCTCCCTCCAAGAGACCCAGTACTTC. V gene TRBV5-1 combines with J gene TRBJ2-5; D may be TRBD1 or TRBD2 (5 bases each). The germline V gene encodes CDR1 SGHRS and CDR2 YFSETQ. CDR3 length: 15 residues. V lost 3 bases and J 1 base, leaving 13 bases between the germline ends.

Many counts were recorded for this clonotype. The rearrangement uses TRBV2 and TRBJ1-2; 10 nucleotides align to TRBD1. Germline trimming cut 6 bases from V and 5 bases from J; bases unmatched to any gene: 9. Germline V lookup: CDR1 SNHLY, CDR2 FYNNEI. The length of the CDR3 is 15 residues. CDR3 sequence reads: CASRAGTGELYGYTF. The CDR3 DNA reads TGTGCCAGCAGGGCAGGGACAGGGGAGTTGTATGGCTACACCTTC. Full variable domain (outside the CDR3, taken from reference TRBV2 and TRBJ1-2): EPEVTQTPSHQVTQMGQEVILRCVPISNHLYFYWYRQILGQKVEFLVSFYNNEISEKSEIFDDQFSVERPDGSNFTLKIRSTKLEDSAMYFCASRAGTGELYGYTFGSGTRLTVV.

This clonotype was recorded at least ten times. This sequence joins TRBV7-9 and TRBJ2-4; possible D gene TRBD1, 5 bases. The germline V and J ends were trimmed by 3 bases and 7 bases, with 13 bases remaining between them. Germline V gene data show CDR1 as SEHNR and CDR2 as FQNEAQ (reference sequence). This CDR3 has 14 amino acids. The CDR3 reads CASSFSRGGNIQYF. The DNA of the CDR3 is TGTGCCAGCAGCTTCAGTAGGGGTGGGAACATTCAGTACTTC. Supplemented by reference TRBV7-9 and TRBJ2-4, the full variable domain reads DTGVSQNPRHKITKRGQNVTFRCDPISEHNRLYWYRQTLGQGPEFLTYFQNEAQLEKSRLLSDRFSAERPKGSFSTLEIQRTEQGDSAMYLCASSFSRGGNIQYFGAGTRLSVL.

The CDR3 region is CASSSTQSRDRDRGRYEQYF. CDR3 bases: TGCGCCAGCAGCTCGACCCAGTCACGAGACCGGGACAGGGGAAGGTACGAGCAGTACTTC. The chain uses TRBV5-1 and TRBJ2-7; 10 nucleotides line up with TRBD1. With V trimmed by 3 bases and J by 4 bases, 22 bases remained unmatched. Germline lookup yields CDR1 SGHRS and CDR2 YFSETQ. CDR3 size: 20 residues.

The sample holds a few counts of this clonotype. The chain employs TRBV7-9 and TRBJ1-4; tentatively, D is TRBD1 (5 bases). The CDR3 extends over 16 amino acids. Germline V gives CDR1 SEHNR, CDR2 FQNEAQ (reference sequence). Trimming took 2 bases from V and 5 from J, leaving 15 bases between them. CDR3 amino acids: CASSLRDSAANEKLFF. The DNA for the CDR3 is TGTGCCAGCAGCTTAAGAGACAGCGCCGCGAATGAAAAACTGTTTTTT.

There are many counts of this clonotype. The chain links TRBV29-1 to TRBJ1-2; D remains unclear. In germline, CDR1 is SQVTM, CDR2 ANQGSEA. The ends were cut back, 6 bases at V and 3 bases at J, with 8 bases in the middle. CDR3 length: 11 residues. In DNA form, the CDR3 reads TGCAGCGTGGACGTACACTATGGCTACACCTTC. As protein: CSVDVHYGYTF.

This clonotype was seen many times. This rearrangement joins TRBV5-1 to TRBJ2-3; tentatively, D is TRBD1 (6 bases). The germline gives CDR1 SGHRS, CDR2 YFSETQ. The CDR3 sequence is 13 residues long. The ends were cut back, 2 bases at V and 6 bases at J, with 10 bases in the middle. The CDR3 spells CASSFSRGDTQYF. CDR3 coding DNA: TGCGCCAGCAGCTTTTCCAGGGGCGATACGCAGTATTTT.

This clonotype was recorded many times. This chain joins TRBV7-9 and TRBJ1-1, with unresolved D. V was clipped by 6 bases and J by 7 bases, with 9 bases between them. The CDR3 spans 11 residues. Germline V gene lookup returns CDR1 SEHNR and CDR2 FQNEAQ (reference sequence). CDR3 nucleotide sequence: TGTGCCAGCAGTCGGTCCAGTGAAGCTTTCTTT. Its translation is CASSRSSEAFF.

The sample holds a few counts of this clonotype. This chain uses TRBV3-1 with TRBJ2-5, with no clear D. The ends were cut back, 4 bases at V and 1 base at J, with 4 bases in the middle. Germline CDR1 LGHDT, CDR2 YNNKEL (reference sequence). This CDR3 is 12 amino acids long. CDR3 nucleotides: TGTGCCAGCAGCCCTACCCAAGAGACCCAGTACTTC. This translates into CASSPTQETQYF.

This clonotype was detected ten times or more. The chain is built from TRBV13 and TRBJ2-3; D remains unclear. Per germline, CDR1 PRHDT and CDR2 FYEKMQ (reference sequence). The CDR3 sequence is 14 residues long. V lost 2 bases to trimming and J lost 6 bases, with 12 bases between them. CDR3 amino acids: CASSLKGSADTQYF. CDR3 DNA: TGTGCCAGCAGCTTAAAAGGGTCAGCCGATACGCAGTATTTT.